Detailed here is one TCR beta chain. Its antigen is not known. This sample is part of a study of identical twins. Regarding the study as a whole: Invariant MAIT and iNKT cells may have partly biased zero-insertion analyses.

The CDR3 has 18 amino acids. CDR1 and CDR2 from the germline V gene are SGHRS and YFSETQ. The trim removed 2 bases at V and 9 bases at J, leaving 19 bases unmatched. Template switching created a universal primer site, and the cDNA included unique molecular identifiers. TCRdb fed the 5' RACE reads into MiXCR, producing one record per CDR3 protein. The table shows roughly 1.6 million distinct CDR3 sequences, with roughly a third occurring only once. This receptor was obtained from a newborn girl in good health. The rearrangement joins TRBV5-1 to TRBJ2-1, with 8 bases matching TRBD2. Sequencing was done on a sample of cord blood. The CDR3 DNA sequence: TGCGCCAGCAGCTTTGGGAACTTAGCGGGAAAAAGCATTCTTGAGCAGTTCTTC. It specifies CASSFGNLAGKSILEQFF.